The 28 T cell receptor beta chains given below trace back to one sample, sequenced in a study of post-analysis software for immune sequencing data. Carried by the TCR beta cDNA libraries were unique molecular identifiers. TCRdb passed the PCR reads through MiXCR, listing each CDR3 protein once. The table shows fewer than 600,000 distinct CDR3 sequences, with approximately 46% occurring only once. Broader study findings: About 5 TRBV segments (TRBV5-6, TRBV5-1 and TRBV20-1 among them) occurred more frequently in patients than in controls.

Their target antigens are unknown. The sequencing input was blood. These receptors were taken from a girl aged 5-17 years with multiple sclerosis.

In its sample, this clonotype was seen a few times. V and J are TRBV15 and TRBJ1-5; 7 bases line up with TRBD1. V shed 0 bases, J shed 4 bases, and the junction held 9 bases outside the gene matches. Germline CDR1 reads LNHNV; CDR2 reads YYDKDF (reference sequence). This CDR3 has 17 amino acids. This CDR3 is CATSRESKTGLNQPQHF. Here the CDR3 DNA reads TGTGCCACCAGCAGAGAATCAAAGACAGGGTTAAATCAGCCCCAGCATTTT.

This clonotype showed up just a few times. This sequence joins TRBV15 and TRBJ2-1; D not resolved. V was clipped by 1 base and J by 7 bases, with 11 bases between them. The CDR3 contains 14 residues. CDR1 and CDR2 (germline): LNHNV, YYDKDF (reference sequence). In DNA form, the CDR3 reads TGTGCCACCAGCAGAGTTTCCGGGTTTAATGAGCAGTTCTTC. Its translation: CATSRVSGFNEQFF.

The V call is TRBV5-1, the J call TRBJ2-7, with 10 bases that match TRBD2. The junction had 5 bases not matched to a gene; V was cut back by 1 base and J by 4 bases. The CDR3 consists of 15 residues. Germline CDR1 reads SGHRS; CDR2 reads YFSETQ. This CDR3 reads CASSLPSGSTYEQYF. DNA of the CDR3: TGCGCCAGCAGCTTGCCTAGCGGGAGTACATACGAGCAGTACTTC.

The V and J genes are TRBV20-1 and TRBJ2-7; D remains ambiguous. From germline, CDR1 is DFQATT and CDR2 SNEGSKA (reference sequence). The CDR3 covers 15 residues. Trimming took off 4 bases at V and 2 bases at J, with 18 bases between the two ends. CDR3 nucleotide sequence: TGCAGTGCTATCAAACAAAGACCTAGGGCCTACGAGCAGTACTTC. Its protein product is CSAIKQRPRAYEQYF.

This clonotype has only a few counts. The chain is built from TRBV7-2 and TRBJ2-5; 8 bases are shared with TRBD2. The CDR3 runs to 15 residues. The germline CDR1 and CDR2 sequences are SGHTA and FQGNSA. The V and J ends lost 2 bases and 5 bases, in that order; junction bases with no gene match: 7. Here the CDR3 reads CASSLTGGSGETQYF. CDR3 DNA sequence: TGTGCCAGCAGCTTAACGGGAGGGTCGGGGGAGACCCAGTACTTC.

The V gene is TRBV7-8, the J gene TRBJ1-2; weak D call: TRBD1 (5 bases). The CDR3 is 12 residues long. V lost 1 base and J 6 bases, leaving 6 bases between the germline ends. Germline values: CDR1 SGHVS, CDR2 FQNEAQ. The CDR3 nucleotides read TGTGCCAGCAGCTTAGGGACACATGGCTACACCTTC. This translates into CASSLGTHGYTF.

V gene TRBV29-1 combines with J gene TRBJ2-1, with TRBD1 as a possible D gene (7 bases). Trimming removed 7 bases from V and 9 bases from J, with 22 bases in between. This CDR3 has 14 residues. Germline V gene data show CDR1 as SQVTM and CDR2 as ANQGSEA. Here the CDR3 reads CSGGDRGGRGEQFF. Written as DNA, the CDR3 is TGCAGCGGGGGGGACAGAGGGGGCCGCGGTGAGCAGTTCTTC.

This rearrangement joins TRBV28 to TRBJ1-2; D gene uncertain. This CDR3 region has 15 residues. Trimming pared 3 bases from V and 6 bases from J, leaving 17 bases between. Per germline, CDR1 MDHEN and CDR2 SYDVKM. The CDR3 sequence: CASSFLPGPNDGYTF. CDR3 nucleotide sequence: TGTGCCAGCAGTTTTCTGCCAGGACCCAACGATGGCTACACCTTC.

The chain employs TRBV7-9 and TRBJ1-2, with D unresolved. V was pared by 5 bases and J by 4 bases, with 11 bases between. Germline lookup yields CDR1 SEHNR and CDR2 FQNEAQ (reference sequence). The CDR3 has 13 residues. The CDR3 DNA follows: TGTGCCAGCAGCCACCCCACCCTCTATGGCTACACCTTC. Translation gives CASSHPTLYGYTF.

The genes are TRBV20-1 and TRBJ1-1, with 8 nucleotides matching TRBD1. Looked up from germline, CDR1 is DFQATT and CDR2 is SNEGSKA (reference sequence). This CDR3 comprises 14 residues. The V gene end was trimmed by 4 bases and the J gene end by 4 bases; junction bases not matched to a gene: 8. CDR3 nucleotides: TGCAGTGCTAAAACAAGACAGGGGTCCACTGAAGCTTTCTTT. It encodes CSAKTRQGSTEAFF.

CDR3 in amino acids: CASGGTGGAGANVLTF. As DNA, the CDR3 is TGTGCCAGCGGAGGGACAGGGGGGGCTGGGGCCAACGTCCTGACTTTC. V usage is TRBV28 and J usage is TRBJ2-6; 11 bases are a match to TRBD1. V shed 8 bases, J shed 2 bases, and the junction held 5 bases outside the gene matches. The CDR3 is 16 amino acids. CDR1 MDHEN and CDR2 SYDVKM come from the germline V gene. The variable domain in full, with the rest retrieved from reference TRBV28 and TRBJ2-6, is DVKVTQSSRYLVKRTGEKVFLECVQDMDHENMFWYRQDPGLGLRLIYFSYDVKMKEKGDIPEGYSVSREKKERFSLILESASTNQTSMYLCASGGTGGAGANVLTFGAGSRLTVL.

The rearrangement links TRBV9 to TRBJ1-2, with TRBD1 identical over 8 bases. The CDR3 is 13 amino acids. Trimming cost V 0 bases and J 8 bases; bases outside gene matches: 3. CDR1 is SGDLS, CDR2 YYNGEE, per germline. CDR3 sequence (DNA): TGTGCCAGCAGCGTAGAAGGACAGGGAGGCTACACCTTC. Translated, it gives CASSVEGQGGYTF. The full variable domain, with the rest looked up from reference TRBV9 and TRBJ1-2, is DSGVTQTPKHLITATGQRVTLRCSPRSGDLSVYWYQQSLDQGLQFLIQYYNGEERAKGNILERFSAQQFPDLHSELNLSSLELGDSALYFCASSVEGQGGYTFGSGTRLTVV.

The chain couples TRBV29-1 to TRBJ2-7; tentatively, D is TRBD1 (6 bases). Trimming took off 4 bases at V and 2 bases at J, with 15 bases between the two ends. The CDR3 has 14 residues. The germline CDR1 and CDR2 sequences are SQVTM and ANQGSEA. This chain's CDR3 is CSVGSGTPTYEQYF. The CDR3 coding sequence is TGCAGCGTTGGATCCGGGACACCAACCTACGAGCAGTACTTC.

The chain recombines TRBV4-1 with TRBJ1-5, with D possibly matching TRBD1 (5 bases). The CDR3 extends over 15 amino acids. Trimming pared 1 base from V and 1 base from J, leaving 8 bases between. CDR1 is MGHRA, CDR2 YSYEKL, per germline. Here the CDR3 DNA reads TGCGCCAGCAGCCAAGTGTCAGGGAGCAATCAGCCCCAGCATTTT. It is translated as CASSQVSGSNQPQHF.

The chain has TRBV11-1 and TRBJ2-1, with 11 bases lining up with TRBD1. V dropped 4 bases and J dropped 2; count of bases not matched to a gene: 4. Per germline, CDR1 SGHAT and CDR2 FQDESV (reference sequence). The CDR3 covers 16 residues. In nucleotides, the CDR3 is TGTGCCAGCAGCTCCCGGGACAGGGGGACCTACAATGAGCAGTTCTTC. Its translation is CASSSRDRGTYNEQFF.

This clonotype was counted only a few times. V gene TRBV11-2 combines with J gene TRBJ2-7; 13 bases are a match to TRBD2. The CDR3 runs 16 residues. Per the germline V gene, CDR1 is SGHAT and CDR2 is FQNNGV. V dropped 3 bases and J dropped 4; count of bases not matched to a gene: 6. CDR3 DNA: TGTGCCAGCAGCTTTCGACTAGCGGGAGGTACTTACGAGCAGTACTTC. Amino acids: CASSFRLAGGTYEQYF. The full variable domain, its missing parts supplied by reference TRBV11-2 and TRBJ2-7, is EAGVAQSPRYKIIEKRQSVAFWCNPISGHATLYWYQQILGQGPKLLIQFQNNGVVDDSQLPKDRFSAERLKGVDSTLKIQPAKLEDSAVYLCASSFRLAGGTYEQYFGPGTRLTVT.

This clonotype was seen many times. The chain employs TRBV4-2 and TRBJ2-1, with D possibly TRBD2 on 6 matching bases. V was clipped by 3 bases and J by 4 bases, with 13 bases between them. The CDR3 covers 15 residues. Germline V CDR1 and CDR2: LGHNA, YNFKEQ. Here the CDR3 DNA reads TGTGCCAGCAGCCAGGGGACTGGGGATTACAATGAGCAGTTCTTC. Encoded protein: CASSQGTGDYNEQFF.

A single count supports this clonotype. The V and J genes are TRBV29-1 and TRBJ1-2; TRBD1 agrees at 9 bases. CDR1 and CDR2 from the germline V gene are SQVTM and ANQGSEA. This CDR3 comprises 14 residues. J gave up 6 bases and V 7 bases, and 12 bases lay outside the gene matches. CDR3 residues: CSGFRDRETDGYTF. The CDR3 DNA reads as TGCAGCGGATTCCGGGACAGGGAAACGGATGGCTACACCTTC.

This chain links TRBV20-1 with TRBJ2-5; 7 bases are shared with TRBD2. Germline values: CDR1 DFQATT, CDR2 SNEGSKA (reference sequence). The CDR3 covers 14 residues. Trimming took 7 bases from V and 2 from J; bases not matched to a gene: 10. The CDR3: CSGTAGVRQETQYF. CDR3 DNA sequence: TGCAGTGGGACCGCGGGAGTGAGACAAGAGACCCAGTACTTC.

The chain combines TRBV28 with TRBJ2-3; 9 bases map to TRBD2. Trimming cost V 8 bases and J 7 bases; bases outside gene matches: 10. The length of the CDR3 is 14 residues. The germline V gene encodes CDR1 MDHEN and CDR2 SYDVKM. The CDR3 loop reads CASRSGLALNTQYF. The CDR3 DNA follows: TGTGCCAGCCGATCTGGACTAGCGCTGAATACGCAGTATTTT. Combining the CDR3 with reference TRBV28 and TRBJ2-3 gives the whole variable domain DVKVTQSSRYLVKRTGEKVFLECVQDMDHENMFWYRQDPGLGLRLIYFSYDVKMKEKGDIPEGYSVSREKKERFSLILESASTNQTSMYLCASRSGLALNTQYFGPGTRLTVL.

This clonotype was found a few times. The chain links TRBV6-5 to TRBJ1-2; 8 nucleotides align to TRBD1. Germline V gene data show CDR1 as MNHEY and CDR2 as SVGAGI. V shed 5 bases, J shed 2 bases, and the junction held 4 bases outside the gene matches. The CDR3 has 14 residues. CDR3 sequence reads: CASSRTGYNYGYTF. Here the CDR3 DNA reads TGTGCCAGCAGTCGGACAGGGTACAACTATGGCTACACCTTC.

This clonotype was found many times. V usage is TRBV29-1 and J usage is TRBJ2-1; 8 positions match TRBD2. The V segment lost 7 bases and the J segment 3 bases; nucleotides outside the gene matches: 8. CDR1 and CDR2 from the germline V gene are SQVTM and ANQGSEA. The CDR3 consists of 14 residues. CDR3 residues: CSGRSSGFYNEQFF. CDR3 DNA: TGCAGCGGAAGGTCTAGCGGGTTCTACAATGAGCAGTTCTTC.

The chain has TRBV7-2 and TRBJ2-1; D gene uncertain. The germline V and J ends were trimmed by 3 bases and 7 bases, with 7 bases remaining between them. Germline CDR1 SGHTA, CDR2 FQGNSA. The CDR3 extends over 12 amino acids. The CDR3 loop is CASSFGPNEQFF. The CDR3 nucleotides read TGTGCCAGCAGCTTCGGGCCAAATGAGCAGTTCTTC.

This clonotype has just a few counts. The genes are TRBV12-3 or TRBV12-4 and TRBJ2-7; tentatively, D is TRBD2 (6 bases). The CDR3 spans 13 residues. V was clipped by 6 bases and J by 7 bases, with 16 bases between them. CDR3 bases: TGTGCCAGCAGCCTTACCCCAGGGAGGGAGCAGTACTTC. Its translation: CASSLTPGREQYF.

V gene TRBV3-1 combines with J gene TRBJ2-1; TRBD1 agrees at 8 bases. Germline CDR1 LGHDT, CDR2 YNNKEL (reference sequence). This CDR3 has 17 residues. J gave up 2 bases and V 4 bases, and 10 bases lay outside the gene matches. CDR3 in amino acids: CASSRALGTGPYNEQFF. CDR3 in DNA: TGTGCCAGCAGCCGTGCGTTAGGGACAGGTCCCTACAATGAGCAGTTCTTC.

The J gene is TRBJ2-7, the V gene TRBV15; 7 nucleotides match TRBD1. The CDR3 is made up of 15 amino acids. The junction had 5 bases not matched to a gene; V was cut back by 2 bases and J by 1 base. Germline V gene lookup returns CDR1 LNHNV and CDR2 YYDKDF (reference sequence). DNA for the CDR3: TGTGCCACCAGCAGACCGCCGGGACAGTCCTACGAGCAGTACTTC. Translation gives CATSRPPGQSYEQYF.

CDR3 sequence: CASSPQQGENTEAFF. In DNA, the CDR3 is TGTGCCAGCAGTCCCCAACAGGGAGAGAACACTGAAGCTTTCTTT. This chain connects TRBV6-5 to TRBJ1-1; maybe TRBD1 (6 bases). The CDR3 has 15 residues. The V end lost 5 bases, the J end lost 1 base, and 14 bases lay between the germline ends. The germline V gene encodes CDR1 MNHEY and CDR2 SVGAGI.

Comments on this clonotype: The junction departs from germline at one end; a sequencing error may be responsible. The chain joins TRBV20-1 to TRBJ2-5; 7 positions match TRBD1. The CDR3 totals 13 residues. Germline CDR1 and CDR2: DFQATT and SNEGSKA (reference sequence). CDR3 DNA: TGCGGTGCTAGAGAAGGGGGCTTGGAGACCCAGTACTTC. It codes for CGAREGGLETQYF.